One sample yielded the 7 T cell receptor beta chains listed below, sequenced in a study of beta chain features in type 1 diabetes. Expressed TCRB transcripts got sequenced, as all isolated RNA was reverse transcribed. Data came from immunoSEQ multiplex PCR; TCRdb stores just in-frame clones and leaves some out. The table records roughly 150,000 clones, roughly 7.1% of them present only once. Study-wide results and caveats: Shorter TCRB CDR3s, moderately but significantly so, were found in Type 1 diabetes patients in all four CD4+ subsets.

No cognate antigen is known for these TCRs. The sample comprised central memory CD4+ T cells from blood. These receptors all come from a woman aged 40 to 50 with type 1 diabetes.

CDR3 coding DNA: TGTGCCAGCAGTCCCAGGGAATCGGACATTCAGTACTTC. Its translation: CASSPRESDIQYF. V and J are TRBV2 and TRBJ2-4, with D possibly TRBD1 on 5 matching bases. Germline V gene lookup returns CDR1 SNHLY and CDR2 FYNNEI. The V end lost 5 bases, the J end lost 8 bases, and 13 bases lay between the germline ends. The CDR3 loop spans 13 amino acids.

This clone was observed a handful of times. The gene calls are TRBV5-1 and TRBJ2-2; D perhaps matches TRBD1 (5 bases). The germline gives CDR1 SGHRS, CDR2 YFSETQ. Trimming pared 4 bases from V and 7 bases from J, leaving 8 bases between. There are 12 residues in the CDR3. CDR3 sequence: CASSVQVGELFF. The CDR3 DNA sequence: TGCGCCAGCAGCGTACAGGTCGGGGAGCTGTTTTTT.

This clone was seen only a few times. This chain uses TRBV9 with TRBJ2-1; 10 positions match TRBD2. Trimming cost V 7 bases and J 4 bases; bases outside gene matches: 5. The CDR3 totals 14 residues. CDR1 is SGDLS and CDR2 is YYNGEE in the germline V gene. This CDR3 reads CASRPSGGYNEQFF. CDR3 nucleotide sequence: TGTGCCAGCCGTCCTAGCGGGGGTTACAATGAGCAGTTCTTC.

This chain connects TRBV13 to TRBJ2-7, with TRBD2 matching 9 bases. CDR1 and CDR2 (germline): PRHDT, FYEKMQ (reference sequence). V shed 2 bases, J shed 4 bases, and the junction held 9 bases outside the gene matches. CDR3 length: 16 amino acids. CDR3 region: CASSLYSGRVGYEQYF. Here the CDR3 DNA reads TGTGCCAGCAGCTTATATAGCGGGAGAGTTGGGTACGAGCAGTACTTC.

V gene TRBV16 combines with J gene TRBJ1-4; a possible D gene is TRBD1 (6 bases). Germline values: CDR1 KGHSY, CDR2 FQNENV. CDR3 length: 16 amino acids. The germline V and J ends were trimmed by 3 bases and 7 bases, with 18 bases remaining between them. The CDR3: CASSQTVDSRTEKLFF. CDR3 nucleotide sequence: TGTGCCAGCAGCCAGACCGTGGACAGCAGAACTGAAAAACTGTTTTTT.

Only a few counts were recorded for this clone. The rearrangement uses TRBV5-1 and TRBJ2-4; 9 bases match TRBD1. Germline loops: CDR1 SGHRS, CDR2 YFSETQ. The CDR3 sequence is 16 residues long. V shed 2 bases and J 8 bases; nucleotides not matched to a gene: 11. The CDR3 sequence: CASSFRTGAPEDIQYF. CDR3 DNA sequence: TGCGCCAGCAGCTTCCGGACAGGGGCCCCGGAGGACATTCAGTACTTC.

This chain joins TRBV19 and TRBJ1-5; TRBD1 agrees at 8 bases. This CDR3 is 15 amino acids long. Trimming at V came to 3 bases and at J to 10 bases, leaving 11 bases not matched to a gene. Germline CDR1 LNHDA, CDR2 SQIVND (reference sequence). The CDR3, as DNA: TGTGCCAGTAGTATTGGGACAGGTGATCTGATACCCCAGCATTTT. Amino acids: CASSIGTGDLIPQHF.